A selection of T cell receptor beta chains follows, all from one sample in a study of TIL therapy for anti-PD-1-resistant metastatic lung cancer. Data came from immunoSEQ multiplex PCR; TCRdb stores just in-frame clones and leaves some out. The sample gives 10,000 or so clones, 76% of which show up once; about an eighth is in the top ten. The sample consisted of tumor tissue, taken at baseline. The receptor source for this set is a person between 25 and 80 years old with non-small cell lung cancer. Each CDR3 is given with its conserved first and last residue. D genes are given only for firm matches. Clone size is stated in some rows and not others, as once, few, many or a class when expanded.

abundance	j_gene	d_gene	v_gene	CDR3aa
-	TRBJ2-4	TRBD1	TRBV28	CASSLIGQGWWLAKNIQYF
-	TRBJ2-7	-	TRBV5-6	CASSPLGSYEQYF
once	TRBJ1-2	-	TRBV6-6	CASSLTLGASGYTF
-	TRBJ1-1	-	TRBV19	CASIRTGTTYEAFF
-	TRBJ1-2	-	TRBV6-1	CASDIQEGHGSGYTF
-	TRBJ1-1	TRBD1	TRBV7-2	CASSKFPRTGLNTEAFF
once	TRBJ2-7	-	TRBV5-6	CASSLWGTSYEQYF
once	TRBJ2-3	TRBD1	TRBV11-3	CASSLGTGDAQSDTQYF
-	TRBJ2-1	TRBD1	TRBV4-2	CASSQGGQNEQFF
-	TRBJ2-1	-	TRBV5-6	CASSSDYYNEQFF
once	TRBJ1-1	-	TRBV5-1	CASSLLGGTEAFF
-	TRBJ2-7	-	TRBV4-3	CASSQDMRQGLYEQYF
few	TRBJ1-2	-	TRBV4-2	CASSPLDQDGYTF
-	TRBJ2-3	-	TRBV10-1	CASSQSTDTQYF
-	TRBJ2-3	TRBD1	TRBV11-2	CASSPGTGVTDTQYF
-	TRBJ1-2	-	TRBV11-3	CASSLEGRGGNYGYTF
-	TRBJ2-6	-	TRBV15	CAVGEGAGANVLTF
-	TRBJ2-7	-	TRBV7-9	CASSPASYEQYF
-	TRBJ1-1	-	TRBV4-3	CASSQVSLLQNTEAFF
medium-sized	TRBJ2-3	TRBD2	TRBV5-1	CASTLPGTSGGVTDTQYF